Listed here are 13 T cell receptor beta chains from one sample, sequenced in a study of blood T cell repertoires in COVID-19. Only in-frame clones appear in the TCRdb table, and some are missing; sequencing was by immunoSEQ multiplex PCR. This sample carries around 170,000 clones, over 75% of them seen once, and the ten largest clones take roughly 8.9%. Sequenced: PBMCs or T cells enriched from blood (not recorded which). These receptor sequences come from a woman aged 18-29 years who had recovered from COVID-19.

The gene calls are TRBV29-1 and TRBJ1-2; TRBD1 might be the D (5 bases). V was clipped by 2 bases and J by 4 bases, with 17 bases between them. Germline CDR1 SQVTM, CDR2 ANQGSEA. This CDR3 comprises 15 residues. DNA for the CDR3: TGCAGCGTTGAATCAGGGTATGGAGTGGCCTATGGCTACACCTTC. It translates to CSVESGYGVAYGYTF.

This chain uses TRBV7-8 with TRBJ2-3; 8 positions match TRBD2. CDR1 and CDR2 from the germline V gene are SGHVS and FQNEAQ. The V gene end was trimmed by 3 bases and the J gene end by 0 bases; junction bases not matched to a gene: 11. CDR3 size: 18 residues. This CDR3 reads CASSFLAGGEFSTDTQYF. In DNA form, the CDR3 reads TGTGCCAGCAGCTTTTTGGCGGGGGGTGAATTTAGCACAGATACGCAGTATTTT.

The chain uses TRBV15 and TRBJ1-2; possible D gene TRBD1, 6 bases. CDR3 size: 17 residues. CDR1 and CDR2 from the germline V gene are LNHNV and YYDKDF (reference sequence). Trimming pared 0 bases from V and 1 base from J, leaving 15 bases between. The CDR3 region is CATSRDWGGAGNYGYTF. The CDR3 coding sequence is TGTGCCACCAGCAGAGATTGGGGGGGCGCAGGTAACTATGGCTACACCTTC. The full variable domain, in which reference TRBV15 and TRBJ1-2 provide the parts outside the CDR3, is DAMVIQNPRYQVTQFGKPVTLSCSQTLNHNVMYWYQQKSSQAPKLLFHYYDKDFNNEADTPDNFQSRRPNTSFCFLDIRSPGLGDTAMYLCATSRDWGGAGNYGYTFGSGTRLTVV.

On this clone: Other nucleotide sequences from this sample produce the same CDR3. This sequence joins TRBV5-1 and TRBJ2-5; D unclear. The CDR3 loop spans 12 amino acids. Germline V CDR1 and CDR2: SGHRS, YFSETQ. V lost 2 bases, J lost 2 bases, and 4 bases lay in between. CDR3 loop: CASSLIQETQYF. CDR3 coding DNA: TGCGCCAGCAGCTTAATACAAGAGACCCAGTACTTC.

The chain uses TRBV5-4 and TRBJ2-2, with TRBD1 matching 10 bases. The CDR3 runs 14 residues. The germline CDR1 and CDR2 sequences are SGHNT and YYREEE (reference sequence). After removal of 4 bases from V and 6 bases from J, the junction contained 3 bases not matched to a gene. The CDR3 DNA follows: TGTGCCAGCAGCCGGGGACAGGGGCCCGGGGAGCTGTTTTTT. It yields the protein CASSRGQGPGELFF.

V usage is TRBV2 and J usage is TRBJ2-1; D is perhaps TRBD2 (6 bases). The CDR3 is made up of 11 amino acids. Looked up from germline, CDR1 is SNHLY and CDR2 is FYNNEI. With 8 bases removed from V and 9 bases from J, the gap between germline ends came to 11 bases. CDR3 in amino acids: CASRWGVEQFF. In DNA form, the CDR3 reads TGTGCCAGCCGATGGGGGGTTGAGCAGTTCTTC.

This chain connects TRBV19 to TRBJ2-3, with D possibly being TRBD1 (6 bases). Germline CDR1 and CDR2: LNHDA and SQIVND (reference sequence). The CDR3 runs 14 residues. Trimming stripped 3 bases from V and 4 bases from J, with 11 bases between. The CDR3 is CASSIGQGPDTQYF. The CDR3 bases are TGTGCCAGTAGTATTGGGCAGGGGCCAGATACGCAGTATTTT.

This rearrangement joins TRBV6-2 or TRBV6-3 to TRBJ2-7; 9 bases line up with TRBD1. The germline V gene has CDR1 MNHEY and CDR2 SVGEGT. CDR3 length: 15 amino acids. V shed 7 bases, J shed 0 bases, and the junction held 7 bases outside the gene matches. The CDR3 reads CASNPGQGYSYEQYF. CDR3 bases: TGTGCCAGCAACCCGGGACAGGGATACTCCTACGAGCAGTACTTC.

This sequence joins TRBV27 and TRBJ2-7; 11 bases are shared with TRBD2. This CDR3 spans 15 amino acids. V dropped 5 bases and J dropped 0; count of bases not matched to a gene: 3. CDR1 and CDR2 (germline): MNHEY, SMNVEV (reference sequence). The CDR3, as DNA: TGTGCCAGCAGTCCTAGCGGGAGGTCCTCCTACGAGCAGTACTTC. Its protein product is CASSPSGRSSYEQYF.

The V call is TRBV6-2 or TRBV6-3, the J call TRBJ1-1; D is uncertain. The CDR3 is 11 amino acids. CDR1 MNHEY and CDR2 SVGEGT come from the germline V gene. V was shortened by 6 bases and J by 4 bases, with 6 bases between the two germline ends. CDR3 sequence (DNA): TGTGCCAGCAGCCCGAGCACTGAAGCTTTCTTT. Translated, it gives CASSPSTEAFF.

This chain uses TRBV19 with TRBJ1-6; TRBD1 matches 7 bases. Germline CDR1 LNHDA, CDR2 SQIVND (reference sequence). V was pared by 6 bases and J by 0 bases, with 8 bases of the junction left unmatched. This CDR3 comprises 17 residues. CDR3 amino acids: CASSNRGGRSYNSPLHF. The CDR3 region has the DNA TGTGCCAGTAGCAACAGGGGCGGTCGCTCCTATAATTCACCCCTCCACTTT.

The chain carries TRBV27 and TRBJ2-7; TRBD2 matches at 10 bases. The CDR3 sequence is 15 residues long. J gave up 5 bases and V 2 bases, and 6 bases lay outside the gene matches. Per germline, CDR1 MNHEY and CDR2 SMNVEV (reference sequence). The CDR3 DNA follows: TGTGCCAGCAGTTTAGAGGGACTAGCGACACACGAGCAGTACTTC. Protein sequence: CASSLEGLATHEQYF.

This chain connects TRBV19 to TRBJ1-6, with 11 bases lining up with TRBD1. This CDR3 spans 16 amino acids. Germline V lookup: CDR1 LNHDA, CDR2 SQIVND (reference sequence). The V and J ends lost 4 bases and 8 bases, in that order; junction bases with no gene match: 7. Here the CDR3 reads CASSRYPGQGDSPLHF. The CDR3 bases are TGTGCCAGTAGTAGGTACCCGGGACAGGGGGATTCACCCCTCCACTTT.